This T cell receptor beta chain was sequenced in a study of cytotoxic CD8 clonotypes in ibrutinib-treated CLL. Overall study: The patients, under 13 relapsed/refractory and roughly 15 treatment-naive, included about 18 who were IGHV unmutated. Study-wide results and limits: Public clonotypes occurred uncommonly; on treatment, they contracted or remained stable.

The protocol was immunoSEQ multiplex PCR, while the TCRdb copy is restricted to in-frame clones and leaves out a portion. The sample has around 150,000 clones, roughly 90% seen once. A word on this clone: The antigen is undetermined.

V gave up 0 bases and J gave up 6 bases, with 17 bases separating them. CDR1 and CDR2 (germline): LNHNV, YYDKDF (reference sequence). This CDR3 contains 17 residues. The receptor's source is a human donor with chronic lymphocytic leukemia. Sequences were derived from PBMCs, sampled at disease progression, from a patient treated with ibrutinib. This sequence joins TRBV15 and TRBJ1-4; D possibly corresponds to TRBD1 (6 bases). CDR3 nucleotide sequence: TGTGCCACCAGCAGAGACCTTAGCGGGGGGGCGCATGAAAAACTGTTTTTT. It encodes CATSRDLSGGAHEKLFF.